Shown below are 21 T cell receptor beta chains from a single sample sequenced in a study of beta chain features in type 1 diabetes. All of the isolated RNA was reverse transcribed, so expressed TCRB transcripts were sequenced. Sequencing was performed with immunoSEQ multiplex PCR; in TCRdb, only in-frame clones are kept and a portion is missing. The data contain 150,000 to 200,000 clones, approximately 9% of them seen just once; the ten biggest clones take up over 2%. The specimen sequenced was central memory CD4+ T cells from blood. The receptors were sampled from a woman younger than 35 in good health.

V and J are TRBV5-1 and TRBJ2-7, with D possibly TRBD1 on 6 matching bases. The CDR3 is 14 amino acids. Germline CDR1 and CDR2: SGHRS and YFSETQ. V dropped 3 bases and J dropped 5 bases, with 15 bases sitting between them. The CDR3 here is CASSYGQFDNEQYF. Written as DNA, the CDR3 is TGCGCCAGCAGCTACGGACAGTTTGACAACGAGCAGTACTTC.

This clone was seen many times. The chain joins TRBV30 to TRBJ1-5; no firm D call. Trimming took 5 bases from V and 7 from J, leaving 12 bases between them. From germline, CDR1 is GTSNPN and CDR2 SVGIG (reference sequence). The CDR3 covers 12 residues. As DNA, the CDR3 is TGTGCCTGGTCCCGTGAGGGACAGCCCCAGCATTTT. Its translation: CAWSREGQPQHF.

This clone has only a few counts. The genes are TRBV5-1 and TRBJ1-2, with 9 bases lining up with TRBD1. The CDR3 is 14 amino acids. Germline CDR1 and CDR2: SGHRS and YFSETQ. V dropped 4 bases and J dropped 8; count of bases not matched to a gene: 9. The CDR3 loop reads CASSRPDRGQGYTF. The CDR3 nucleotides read TGCGCCAGCAGCCGACCGGACAGGGGTCAAGGCTACACCTTC.

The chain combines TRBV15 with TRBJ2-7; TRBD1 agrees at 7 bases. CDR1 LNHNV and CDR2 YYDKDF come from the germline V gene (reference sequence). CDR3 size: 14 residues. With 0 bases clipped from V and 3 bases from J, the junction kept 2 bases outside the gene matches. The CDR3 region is CATSREAGGYEQYF. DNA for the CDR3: TGTGCCACCAGCAGAGAGGCAGGGGGCTACGAGCAGTACTTC. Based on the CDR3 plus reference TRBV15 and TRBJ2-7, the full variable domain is DAMVIQNPRYQVTQFGKPVTLSCSQTLNHNVMYWYQQKSSQAPKLLFHYYDKDFNNEADTPDNFQSRRPNTSFCFLDIRSPGLGDTAMYLCATSREAGGYEQYFGPGTRLTVT.

The CDR3 DNA reads as TGTGCCAGCAGCCCTGACAGGGGGCGGCTAACCCACAATGAGCAGTTCTTC. Encoded protein: CASSPDRGRLTHNEQFF. The V and J genes are TRBV5-4 and TRBJ2-1; 10 nucleotides line up with TRBD1. The CDR3 loop spans 17 amino acids. With V trimmed by 4 bases and J by 5 bases, 12 bases remained unmatched. Per the germline V gene, CDR1 is SGHNT and CDR2 is YYREEE (reference sequence).

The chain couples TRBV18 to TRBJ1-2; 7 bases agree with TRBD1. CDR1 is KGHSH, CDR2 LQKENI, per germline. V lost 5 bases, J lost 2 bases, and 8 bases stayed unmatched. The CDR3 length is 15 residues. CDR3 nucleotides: TGTGCCAGCTCAAAGGGGACAGCGGTGAACTATGGCTACACCTTC. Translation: CASSKGTAVNYGYTF.

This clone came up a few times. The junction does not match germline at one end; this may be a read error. The CDR3 DNA reads as TGCAGCGTTGAAGGTCAAGAGGAGCGGCTCTTC. Protein sequence: CSVEGQEERLF. The chain has TRBV29-1 and TRBJ2-7; tentatively, D is TRBD2 (5 bases). The CDR3 sequence is 11 residues long. Germline CDR1 is SQVTM and CDR2 is ANQGSEA.

This chain's CDR3 is CSVDRDAGRAFF. The CDR3 DNA reads as TGCAGCGTTGACAGGGACGCGGGGAGAGCTTTCTTT. The chain links TRBV29-1 to TRBJ1-1; possible D gene TRBD1, 5 bases. The CDR3 contains 12 residues. Trimming pared 3 bases from V and 10 bases from J, leaving 15 bases between. Per germline, CDR1 SQVTM and CDR2 ANQGSEA. Filled out from reference TRBV29-1 and TRBJ1-1, the complete variable domain reads SAVISQKPSRDICQRGTSLTIQCQVDSQVTMMFWYRQQPGQSLTLIATANQGSEATYESGFVIDKFPISRPNLTFSTLTVSNMSPEDSSIYLCSVDRDAGRAFFGQGTRLTVV.

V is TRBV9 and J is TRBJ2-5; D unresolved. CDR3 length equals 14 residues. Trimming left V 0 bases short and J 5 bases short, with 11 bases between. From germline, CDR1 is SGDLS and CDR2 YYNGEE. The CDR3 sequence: CASSVDQASETQYF. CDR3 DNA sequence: TGTGCCAGCAGCGTAGATCAAGCGTCGGAGACCCAGTACTTC.

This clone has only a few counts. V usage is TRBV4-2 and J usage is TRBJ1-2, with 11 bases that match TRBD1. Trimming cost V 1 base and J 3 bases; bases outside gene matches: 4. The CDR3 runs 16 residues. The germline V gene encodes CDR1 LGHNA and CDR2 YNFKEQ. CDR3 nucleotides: TGTGCCAGCAGCCAAGGGGGACAGGGGGTGGACTATGGCTACACCTTC. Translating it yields CASSQGGQGVDYGYTF.

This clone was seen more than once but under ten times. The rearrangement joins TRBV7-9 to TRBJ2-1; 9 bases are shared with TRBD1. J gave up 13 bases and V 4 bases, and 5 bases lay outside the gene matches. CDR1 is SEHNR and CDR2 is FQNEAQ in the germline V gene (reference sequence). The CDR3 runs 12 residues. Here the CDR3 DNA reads TGTGCCAGCAGCTCAGACAGGGGGGTCCAGTTCTTC. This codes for CASSSDRGVQFF. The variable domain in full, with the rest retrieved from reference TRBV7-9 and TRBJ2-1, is DTGVSQNPRHKITKRGQNVTFRCDPISEHNRLYWYRQTLGQGPEFLTYFQNEAQLEKSRLLSDRFSAERPKGSFSTLEIQRTEQGDSAMYLCASSSDRGVQFFGPGTRLTVL.

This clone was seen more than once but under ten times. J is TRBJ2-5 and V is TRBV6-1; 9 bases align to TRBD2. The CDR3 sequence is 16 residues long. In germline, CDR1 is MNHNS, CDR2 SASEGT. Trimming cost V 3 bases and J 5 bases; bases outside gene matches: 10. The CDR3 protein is CASSDMAGGPWETQYF. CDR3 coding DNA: TGTGCCAGCAGTGATATGGCGGGGGGGCCGTGGGAGACCCAGTACTTC.

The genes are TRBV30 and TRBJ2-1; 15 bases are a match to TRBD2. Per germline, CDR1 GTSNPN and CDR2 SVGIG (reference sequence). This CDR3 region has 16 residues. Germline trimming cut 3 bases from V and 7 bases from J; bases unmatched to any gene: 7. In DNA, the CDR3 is TGTGCCTGGAGAGGACTAGCGGGGGGGCCATGGAATGAGCAGTTCTTC. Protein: CAWRGLAGGPWNEQFF.

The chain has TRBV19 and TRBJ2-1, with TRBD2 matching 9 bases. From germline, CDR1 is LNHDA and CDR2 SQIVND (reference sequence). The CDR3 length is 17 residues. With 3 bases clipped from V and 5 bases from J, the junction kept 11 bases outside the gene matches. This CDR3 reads CASSIKGGLAQDNEQFF. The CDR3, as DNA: TGTGCCAGTAGTATTAAGGGAGGACTAGCGCAAGACAATGAGCAGTTCTTC.

The CDR3 is CASSPWGQNTGELFF. Written as DNA, the CDR3 is TGCGCCAGCAGCCCCTGGGGGCAGAACACCGGGGAGCTGTTTTTT. The chain recombines TRBV5-1 with TRBJ2-2; perhaps TRBD1 as D (6 bases). With 4 bases removed from V and 1 base from J, the gap between germline ends came to 11 bases. Per germline, CDR1 SGHRS and CDR2 YFSETQ. The CDR3 consists of 15 residues. The full variable domain, with the rest looked up from reference TRBV5-1 and TRBJ2-2, is KAGVTQTPRYLIKTRGQQVTLSCSPISGHRSVSWYQQTPGQGLQFLFEYFSETQRNKGNFPGRFSGRQFSNSRSEMNVSTLELGDSALYLCASSPWGQNTGELFFGEGSRLTVL.

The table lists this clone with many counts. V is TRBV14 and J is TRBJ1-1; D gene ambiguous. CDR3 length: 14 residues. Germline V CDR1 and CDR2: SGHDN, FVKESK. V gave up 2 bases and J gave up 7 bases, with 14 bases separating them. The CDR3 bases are TGTGCCAGCAGCCAATTTACGCGGGAAGGTGAAGCTTTCTTT. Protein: CASSQFTREGEAFF. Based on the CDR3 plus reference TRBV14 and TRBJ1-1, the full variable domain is EAGVTQFPSHSVIEKGQTVTLRCDPISGHDNLYWYRRVMGKEIKFLLHFVKESKQDESGMPNNRFLAERTGGTYSTLKVQPAELEDSGVYFCASSQFTREGEAFFGQGTRLTVV.

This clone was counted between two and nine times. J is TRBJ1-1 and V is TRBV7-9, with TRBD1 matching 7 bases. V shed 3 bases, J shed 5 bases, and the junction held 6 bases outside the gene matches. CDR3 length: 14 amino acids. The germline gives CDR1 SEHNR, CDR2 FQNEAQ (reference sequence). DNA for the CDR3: TGTGCCAGCAGCTTCGGACAGGTTGGGACTGAAGCTTTCTTT. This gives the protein CASSFGQVGTEAFF.

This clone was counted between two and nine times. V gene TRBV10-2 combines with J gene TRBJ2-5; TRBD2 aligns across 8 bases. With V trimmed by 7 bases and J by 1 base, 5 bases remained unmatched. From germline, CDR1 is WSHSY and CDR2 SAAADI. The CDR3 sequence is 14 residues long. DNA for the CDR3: TGCGCCAGCACGAAGCGGGAGTCCCAAGAGACCCAGTACTTC. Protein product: CASTKRESQETQYF.

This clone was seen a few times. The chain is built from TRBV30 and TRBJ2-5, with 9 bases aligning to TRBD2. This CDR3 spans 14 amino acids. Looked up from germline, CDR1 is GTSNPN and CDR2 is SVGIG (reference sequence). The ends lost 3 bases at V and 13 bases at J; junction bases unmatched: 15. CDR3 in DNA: TGTGCCTGGAGGGTTGGGGTAGCGGGGGACCGTCTGTACTTC. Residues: CAWRVGVAGDRLYF.

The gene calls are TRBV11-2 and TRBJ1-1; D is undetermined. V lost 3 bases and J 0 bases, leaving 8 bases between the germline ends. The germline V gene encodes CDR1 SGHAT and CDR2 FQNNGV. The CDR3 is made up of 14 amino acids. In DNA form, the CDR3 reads TGTGCCAGCAGCTTCGGGGTAATGAACACTGAAGCTTTCTTT. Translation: CASSFGVMNTEAFF. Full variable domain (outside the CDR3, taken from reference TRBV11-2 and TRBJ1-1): EAGVAQSPRYKIIEKRQSVAFWCNPISGHATLYWYQQILGQGPKLLIQFQNNGVVDDSQLPKDRFSAERLKGVDSTLKIQPAKLEDSAVYLCASSFGVMNTEAFFGQGTRLTVV.

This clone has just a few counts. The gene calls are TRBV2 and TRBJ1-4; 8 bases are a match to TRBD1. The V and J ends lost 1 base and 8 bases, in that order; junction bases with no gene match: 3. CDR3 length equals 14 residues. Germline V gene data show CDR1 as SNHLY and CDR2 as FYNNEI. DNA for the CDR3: TGTGCCAGCAGTGAAGGCAGGGGGCTAGAAAAACTGTTTTTT. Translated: CASSEGRGLEKLFF.